The next 13 T cell receptor beta chains were all read from a single sample in a study of monozygotic twins with inflammatory bowel disease. TCRdb derives one entry per CDR3 protein from the 5' RACE reads, leaving out DNA. The sample data list 110,000 to 150,000 distinct CDR3 sequences. The material sequenced was blood. The receptors stem from a human donor with ulcerative colitis or Crohn's disease, or a healthy co-twin of an affected twin (not recorded which).

The chain carries TRBV2 and TRBJ2-7; lacking DNA, the TRBD1 call made by TCRdb goes unchecked. This CDR3 has 14 residues. Germline CDR1 and CDR2: SNHLY and FYNNEI. CDR3 loop: CASNRDRGGYEQYF.

The chain has TRBV3-1 and TRBJ2-1; TCRdb designates TRBD1, a call that cannot be tested without DNA. CDR3 size: 18 residues. The germline CDR1 and CDR2 sequences are LGHDT and YNNKEL (reference sequence). CDR3 loop: CASSPGEGQGPTRGEQFF.

J is TRBJ1-4 and V is TRBV7-2. CDR3 length: 13 residues. Per the germline V gene, CDR1 is SGHTA and CDR2 is FQGNSA. The CDR3 loop reads CASTIKRGEKLFF.

The rearrangement links TRBV12-3 or TRBV12-4 to TRBJ1-6. The CDR3 loop spans 15 amino acids. CDR3 protein: CASSFRTAYNSPLHF.

The chain recombines TRBV10-3 with TRBJ2-1; TCRdb calls TRBD1, which cannot be checked without DNA. Germline V gives CDR1 ENHRY, CDR2 SYGVKD. This CDR3 has 12 amino acids. The CDR3 sequence is CAISEWATEQFF.

V is TRBV2 and J is TRBJ1-1; TCRdb reports TRBD1, a call that lacks DNA to check it against. Germline V gene sequence: CDR1 SNHLY, CDR2 FYNNEI. This CDR3 is built from 16 residues. This CDR3 reads CASRRTGGLGGTEAFF.

The chain has TRBV11-2 and TRBJ2-1; TCRdb's D gene call, TRBD2, goes unchecked for lack of DNA. The CDR3 covers 15 residues. The germline V gene encodes CDR1 SGHAT and CDR2 FQNNGV. CDR3 region: CASSFSREGLREQFF.

The rearrangement links TRBV20-1 to TRBJ1-5; TCRdb selects TRBD1, and the lack of DNA leaves this call unchecked. Germline CDR1 DFQATT, CDR2 SNEGSKA (reference sequence). The CDR3 totals 15 residues. The CDR3 sequence: CSARDGGKGNQPQHF.

The genes are TRBV19 and TRBJ2-7; TCRdb outputs TRBD2, but without DNA this stays unchecked. The CDR3 loop spans 13 amino acids. CDR1 and CDR2 from the germline V gene are LNHDA and SQIVND (reference sequence). This CDR3 is CASSIRGNREQYF. Full variable domain (outside the CDR3, taken from reference TRBV19 and TRBJ2-7): DGGITQSPKYLFRKEGQNVTLSCEQNLNHDAMYWYRQDPGQGLRLIYYSQIVNDFQKGDIAEGYSVSREKKESFPLTVTSAQKNPTAFYLCASSIRGNREQYFGPGTRLTVT.

The CDR3 loop is CASSLSLRGANQETQYF. V gene TRBV5-1 combines with J gene TRBJ2-5; the TCRdb D gene call, TRBD1, has no DNA to confirm it. The CDR3 spans 17 residues. From germline, CDR1 is SGHRS and CDR2 YFSETQ.

This sequence joins TRBV5-1 and TRBJ1-1. The germline CDR1 and CDR2 sequences are SGHRS and YFSETQ. The CDR3 runs to 13 residues. The CDR3 reads CASSLIRDTEAFF.

The V call is TRBV5-1, the J call TRBJ2-1. The germline V gene has CDR1 SGHRS and CDR2 YFSETQ. The CDR3 runs 13 residues. The CDR3 sequence: CASSIYHNNEQFF.

V usage is TRBV7-8 and J usage is TRBJ2-7; the TRBD2 assignment by TCRdb is unverifiable without DNA. The CDR3 loop spans 15 amino acids. Germline CDR1 is SGHVS and CDR2 is FQNEAQ. The CDR3 spells CASSLGTSGNNEHYF.